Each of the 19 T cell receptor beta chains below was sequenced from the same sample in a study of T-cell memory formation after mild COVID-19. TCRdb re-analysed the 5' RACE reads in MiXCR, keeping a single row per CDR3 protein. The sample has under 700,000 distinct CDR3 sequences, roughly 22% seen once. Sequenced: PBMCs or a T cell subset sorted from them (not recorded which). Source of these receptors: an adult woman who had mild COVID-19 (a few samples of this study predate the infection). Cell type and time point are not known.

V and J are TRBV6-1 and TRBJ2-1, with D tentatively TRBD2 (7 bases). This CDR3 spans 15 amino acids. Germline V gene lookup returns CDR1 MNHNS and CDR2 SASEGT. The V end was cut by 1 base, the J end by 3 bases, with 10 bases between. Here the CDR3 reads CASSEGGGGYNEQFF. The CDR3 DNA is TGTGCCAGCAGTGAAGGAGGGGGGGGCTACAATGAGCAGTTCTTC.

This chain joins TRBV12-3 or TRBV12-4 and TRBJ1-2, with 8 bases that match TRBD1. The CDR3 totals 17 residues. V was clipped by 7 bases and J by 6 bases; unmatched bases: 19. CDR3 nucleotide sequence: TGTGCCAGCACCCCAGGCGGACAGGGTAGTGGTAGGGATGGCTACACCTTC. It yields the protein CASTPGGQGSGRDGYTF.

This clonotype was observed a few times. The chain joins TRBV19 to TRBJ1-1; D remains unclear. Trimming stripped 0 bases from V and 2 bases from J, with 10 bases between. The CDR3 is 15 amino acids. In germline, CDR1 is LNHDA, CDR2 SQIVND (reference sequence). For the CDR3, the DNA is TGTGCCAGTAGTATAGAGGGCAGGCAAAACACTGAAGCTTTCTTT. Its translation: CASSIEGRQNTEAFF. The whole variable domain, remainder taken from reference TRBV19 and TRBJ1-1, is DGGITQSPKYLFRKEGQNVTLSCEQNLNHDAMYWYRQDPGQGLRLIYYSQIVNDFQKGDIAEGYSVSREKKESFPLTVTSAQKNPTAFYLCASSIEGRQNTEAFFGQGTRLTVV.

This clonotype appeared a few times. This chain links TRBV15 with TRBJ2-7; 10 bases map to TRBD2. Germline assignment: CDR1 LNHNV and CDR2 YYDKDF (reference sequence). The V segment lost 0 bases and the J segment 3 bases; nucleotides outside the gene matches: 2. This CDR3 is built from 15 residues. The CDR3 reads CATSRDVAGGYEQYF. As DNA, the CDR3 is TGTGCCACCAGCAGAGATGTAGCGGGAGGCTACGAGCAGTACTTC.

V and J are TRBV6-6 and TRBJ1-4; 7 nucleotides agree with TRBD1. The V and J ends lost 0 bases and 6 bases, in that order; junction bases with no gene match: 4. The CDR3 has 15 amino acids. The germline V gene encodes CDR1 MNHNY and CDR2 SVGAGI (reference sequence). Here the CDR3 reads CASSYSGRGYEKLFF. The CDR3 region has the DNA TGTGCCAGCAGTTACTCGGGCAGGGGGTATGAAAAACTGTTTTTT.

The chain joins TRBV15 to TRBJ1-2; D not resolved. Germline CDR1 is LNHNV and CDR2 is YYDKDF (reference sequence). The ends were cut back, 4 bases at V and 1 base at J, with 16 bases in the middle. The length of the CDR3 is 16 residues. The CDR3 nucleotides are TGTGCCACCAGCACAGGACGGATTCCTAATAACTATGGCTACACCTTC. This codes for CATSTGRIPNNYGYTF.

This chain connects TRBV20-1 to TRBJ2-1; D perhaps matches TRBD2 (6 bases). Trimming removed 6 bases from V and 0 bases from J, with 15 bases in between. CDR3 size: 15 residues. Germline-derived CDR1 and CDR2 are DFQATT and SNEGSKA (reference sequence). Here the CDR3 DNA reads TGCAGTGCCCTGAGGAGGGGCCTCTCCTACAATGAGCAGTTCTTC. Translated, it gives CSALRRGLSYNEQFF.

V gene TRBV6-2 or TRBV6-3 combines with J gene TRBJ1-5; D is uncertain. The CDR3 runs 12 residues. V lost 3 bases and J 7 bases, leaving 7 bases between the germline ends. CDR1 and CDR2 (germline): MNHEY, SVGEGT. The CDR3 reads CASSYGQQPQHF. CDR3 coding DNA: TGTGCCAGCAGTTATGGCCAACAGCCCCAGCATTTT.

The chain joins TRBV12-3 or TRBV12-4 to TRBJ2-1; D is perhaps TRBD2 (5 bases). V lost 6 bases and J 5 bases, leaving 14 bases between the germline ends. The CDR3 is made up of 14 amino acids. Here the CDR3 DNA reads TGTGCCAGCAGCCCTACCGGACTGAACAATGAGCAGTTCTTC. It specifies CASSPTGLNNEQFF.

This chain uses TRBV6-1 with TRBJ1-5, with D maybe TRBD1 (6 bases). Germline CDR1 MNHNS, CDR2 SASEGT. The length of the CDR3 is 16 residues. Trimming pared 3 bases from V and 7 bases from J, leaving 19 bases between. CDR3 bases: TGTGCCAGCAGTGATAGTATCGGCAGGGGCGCGCAGCCCCAGCATTTT. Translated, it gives CASSDSIGRGAQPQHF.

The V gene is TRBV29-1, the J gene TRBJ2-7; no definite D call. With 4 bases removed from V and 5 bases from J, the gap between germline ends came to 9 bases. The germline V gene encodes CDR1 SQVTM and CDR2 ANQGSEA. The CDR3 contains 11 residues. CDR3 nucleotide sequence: TGCAGCGTTGTACAGTCCCACGAGCAGTACTTC. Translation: CSVVQSHEQYF.

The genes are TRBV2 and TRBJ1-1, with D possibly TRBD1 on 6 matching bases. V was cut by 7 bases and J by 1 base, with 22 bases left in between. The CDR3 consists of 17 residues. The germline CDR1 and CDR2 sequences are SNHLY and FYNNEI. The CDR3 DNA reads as TGTGCCAGCAAGAGAATTTTTACAGGGTTAGGGAACACTGAAGCTTTCTTT. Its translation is CASKRIFTGLGNTEAFF. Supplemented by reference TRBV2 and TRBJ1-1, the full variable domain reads EPEVTQTPSHQVTQMGQEVILRCVPISNHLYFYWYRQILGQKVEFLVSFYNNEISEKSEIFDDQFSVERPDGSNFTLKIRSTKLEDSAMYFCASKRIFTGLGNTEAFFGQGTRLTVV.

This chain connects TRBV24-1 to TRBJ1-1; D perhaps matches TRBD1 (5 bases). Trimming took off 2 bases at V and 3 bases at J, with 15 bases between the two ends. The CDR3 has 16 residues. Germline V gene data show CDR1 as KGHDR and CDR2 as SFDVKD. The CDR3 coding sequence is TGTGCCACCAGTGATTCCTACTCGGGGGGGGACACTGAAGCTTTCTTT. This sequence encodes CATSDSYSGGDTEAFF.

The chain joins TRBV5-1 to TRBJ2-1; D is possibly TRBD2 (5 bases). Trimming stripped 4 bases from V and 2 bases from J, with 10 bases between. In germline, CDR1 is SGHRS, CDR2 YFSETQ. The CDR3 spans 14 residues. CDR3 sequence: CASSTSLAYNEQFF. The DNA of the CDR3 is TGCGCCAGCAGCACTAGTTTGGCCTACAATGAGCAGTTCTTC.

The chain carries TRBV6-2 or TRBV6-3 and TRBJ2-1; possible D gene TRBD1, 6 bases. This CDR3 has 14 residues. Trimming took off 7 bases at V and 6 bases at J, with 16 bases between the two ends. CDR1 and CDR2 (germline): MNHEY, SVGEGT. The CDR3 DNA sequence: TGTGCCAGCAAAGGGCAGGGGTCGAGCAATGAGCAGTTCTTC. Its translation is CASKGQGSSNEQFF.

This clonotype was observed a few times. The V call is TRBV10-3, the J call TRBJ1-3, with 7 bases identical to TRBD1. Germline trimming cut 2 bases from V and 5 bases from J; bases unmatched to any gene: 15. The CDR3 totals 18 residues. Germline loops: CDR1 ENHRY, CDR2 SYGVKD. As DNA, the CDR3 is TGTGCCATCAGTGAGCCCCTCCGGATGACAGGGTTGAGAAACACCATATATTTT. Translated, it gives CAISEPLRMTGLRNTIYF.

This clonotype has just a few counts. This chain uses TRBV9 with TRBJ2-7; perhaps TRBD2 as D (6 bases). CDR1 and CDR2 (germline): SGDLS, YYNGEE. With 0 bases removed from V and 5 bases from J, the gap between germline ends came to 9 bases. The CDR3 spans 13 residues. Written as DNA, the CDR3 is TGTGCCAGCAGCGTAGGCGGGGTACACGAGCAGTACTTC. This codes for CASSVGGVHEQYF.

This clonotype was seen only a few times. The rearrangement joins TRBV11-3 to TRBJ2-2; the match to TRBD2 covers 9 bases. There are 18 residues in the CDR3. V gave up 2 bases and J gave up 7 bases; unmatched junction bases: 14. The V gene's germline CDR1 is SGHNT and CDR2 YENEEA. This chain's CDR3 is CASSLIFVGGRAVGELFF. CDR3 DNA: TGTGCCAGCAGCTTAATTTTCGTCGGCGGGAGGGCTGTCGGGGAGCTGTTTTTT.

This chain's CDR3 is CASSGTEVSGNTIYF. CDR3 in DNA: TGCGCCAGCAGCGGGACGGAGGTGTCTGGAAACACCATATATTTT. The chain combines TRBV5-1 with TRBJ1-3; D possibly corresponds to TRBD1 (5 bases). This CDR3 region has 15 residues. Deletions cut 4 bases from V and 1 base from J, with 12 bases between. Germline CDR1 SGHRS, CDR2 YFSETQ.